Shown below are 17 T cell receptor beta chains from a single sample sequenced in a study of T cells in Graves' hyperthyroidism and ophthalmopathy. RNA transcripts gave rise to amplified TCR beta CDR3 regions. The study used the HTBI primer set for a first-round RT-PCR of the TCR CDR3. Each CDR3 protein gets one entry after TCRdb re-called the multiplex PCR reads with MiXCR. The sample records hundreds of thousands of distinct CDR3 sequences, about 20% being singletons. The sample consisted of blood. The receptor source for this set is a man in his forties with Graves' ophthalmopathy.

The chain carries TRBV6-1 and TRBJ1-1, with 7 bases matching TRBD1. CDR3 length: 14 residues. V dropped 3 bases and J dropped 6; count of bases not matched to a gene: 7. The germline CDR1 and CDR2 sequences are MNHNS and SASEGT. CDR3 DNA sequence: TGTGCCAGCAGTGACCTGAGGACAGGAGCTGAAGCTTTCTTT. It yields the protein CASSDLRTGAEAFF.

V is TRBV7-2 and J is TRBJ2-1, with TRBD2 matching 9 bases. V was pared by 3 bases and J by 10 bases, with 13 bases of the junction left unmatched. CDR3 size: 16 residues. The germline gives CDR1 SGHTA, CDR2 FQGNSA. CDR3: CASSFVAGEASYEQFF. The CDR3 nucleotides read TGTGCCAGCAGCTTTGTAGCGGGAGAGGCGTCCTACGAGCAGTTCTTC.

The table lists this clonotype with a few counts. The chain has TRBV6-2 or TRBV6-3 and TRBJ1-5; D remains unclear. With 2 bases removed from V and 0 bases from J, the gap between germline ends came to 17 bases. The CDR3 runs 18 residues. Germline V gives CDR1 MNHEY, CDR2 SVGEGT. CDR3 sequence (DNA): TGTGCCAGCAGTTACGATCGCCGACACCCCTATAGCAATCAGCCCCAGCATTTT. It codes for CASSYDRRHPYSNQPQHF.

This clonotype was seen many times. J is TRBJ2-7 and V is TRBV7-3; D tentatively reads TRBD1 or TRBD2 (5 bases each). V lost 2 bases and J lost 5, with 16 bases in between. This CDR3 spans 15 amino acids. Germline values: CDR1 SGHTA, CDR2 FQGTGA. The CDR3 DNA is TGTGCCAGCAGCTTAGGTGGGGGTTGGTGGGACGAGCAGTACTTC. Its translation is CASSLGGGWWDEQYF.

This clonotype showed up many times. The CDR3 is CASRLGEGGLYNEQFF. CDR3 in DNA: TGTGCCAGCAGGCTGGGGGAGGGGGGACTTTACAATGAGCAGTTCTTC. The chain combines TRBV2 with TRBJ2-1, with D possibly matching TRBD2 (7 bases). V was cut by 6 bases and J by 4 bases, with 19 bases left in between. Germline assignment: CDR1 SNHLY and CDR2 FYNNEI. CDR3 length: 16 residues.

The V call is TRBV6-5, the J call TRBJ1-2; 7 positions match TRBD1. Germline-derived CDR1 and CDR2 are MNHEY and SVGAGI. J was trimmed by 3 bases and V by 4 bases; bases with no gene match: 14. The CDR3 spans 17 residues. The chain's CDR3 is CASSFPFKQGKDYGYTF. CDR3 bases: TGTGCCAGCAGTTTTCCCTTTAAACAGGGGAAGGACTATGGCTACACCTTC.

The chain combines TRBV19 with TRBJ2-1, with D unresolved. The V gene lost 1 base and the J gene lost 0 bases, with 7 bases spanning the gap. This CDR3 has 15 residues. Germline V gene lookup returns CDR1 LNHDA and CDR2 SQIVND (reference sequence). CDR3: CASSIGTFSYNEQFF. The CDR3 DNA follows: TGTGCCAGTAGTATAGGCACCTTCTCCTACAATGAGCAGTTCTTC.

This clonotype has more than one count but fewer than ten. The gene calls are TRBV6-5 and TRBJ2-1, with 8 bases aligning to TRBD1. Germline V lookup: CDR1 MNHEY, CDR2 SVGAGI. CDR3 length equals 17 residues. With 0 bases clipped from V and 6 bases from J, the junction kept 10 bases outside the gene matches. The CDR3 sequence is CASSYSWTGFGGNEQFF. For the CDR3, the DNA is TGTGCCAGCAGTTACTCCTGGACAGGGTTTGGCGGCAATGAGCAGTTCTTC.

This clonotype was observed a handful of times. The chain links TRBV30 to TRBJ2-7; 11 bases fit TRBD1. The CDR3 consists of 14 residues. The V gene end was trimmed by 1 base and the J gene end by 5 bases; junction bases not matched to a gene: 4. Germline values: CDR1 GTSNPN, CDR2 SVGIG (reference sequence). CDR3 in amino acids: CAWSDRTGGHEQYF. The CDR3 DNA follows: TGTGCCTGGAGTGATCGGACAGGGGGCCACGAGCAGTACTTC.

Many counts were recorded for this clonotype. The chain couples TRBV5-6 to TRBJ1-1; D might be TRBD1 (6 bases). Germline assignment: CDR1 SGHDT and CDR2 YYEEEE. Trimming stripped 6 bases from V and 0 bases from J, with 12 bases between. The length of the CDR3 is 14 residues. CDR3 sequence reads: CASKTGGLNTEAFF. CDR3 coding DNA: TGTGCCAGCAAGACAGGCGGCCTGAACACTGAAGCTTTCTTT.

This clonotype was seen a single time. This clone may be a read error of a much larger clone one base away. The V call is TRBV12-3 or TRBV12-4, the J call TRBJ1-2; perhaps TRBD1 as D (5 bases). Trimming removed 2 bases at V and 3 bases at J, with 13 bases between. This CDR3 is built from 15 residues. CDR3 amino acids: CASSLTDSGDYGYTF. The CDR3 DNA follows: TGTGCCAGCAGTTTAACCGACAGTGGAGACTATGGCTACACCTTC.

This clonotype has a count of ten or more. The chain recombines TRBV5-1 with TRBJ2-7, with a tentative D call TRBD2 (6 bases). Germline values: CDR1 SGHRS, CDR2 YFSETQ. The CDR3 length is 15 residues. Deletions cut 0 bases from V and 2 bases from J, with 12 bases between. The CDR3 spells CASSLERLVPYEQYF. As DNA, the CDR3 is TGCGCCAGCAGCTTGGAGAGACTAGTTCCCTACGAGCAGTACTTC.

The table lists this clonotype with many counts. This chain connects TRBV28 to TRBJ1-1; D gene ambiguous. Trimming removed 6 bases from V and 8 bases from J, with 10 bases in between. The CDR3 is made up of 11 amino acids. CDR1 is MDHEN, CDR2 SYDVKM, per germline. The CDR3 protein is CASSPAREAFF. The CDR3 DNA reads as TGTGCCAGCAGCCCGGCGAGGGAAGCTTTCTTT.

V is TRBV9 and J is TRBJ2-3; 9 bases fit TRBD1. V lost 3 bases to trimming and J lost 1 base; unmatched junction nucleotides: 6. This CDR3 has 16 residues. Germline V gene lookup returns CDR1 SGDLS and CDR2 YYNGEE. Here the CDR3 reads CASSGGQGIGTDTQYF. CDR3 sequence (DNA): TGTGCCAGCAGCGGTGGACAGGGGATTGGCACAGATACGCAGTATTTT.

This clonotype was observed at least ten times. The gene calls are TRBV12-3 or TRBV12-4 and TRBJ1-1; TRBD1 is a possible D gene (5 bases). This CDR3 is built from 14 residues. Trimming took off 5 bases at V and 5 bases at J, with 15 bases between the two ends. CDR3 sequence reads: CASSPGRGSTEAFF. For the CDR3, the DNA is TGTGCCAGCAGTCCGGGACGGGGATCGACTGAAGCTTTCTTT.

Regarding this clonotype: A much larger clone differs from this one at a single base, so this may be a read error. The conserved final phenylalanine or tryptophan is absent from the CDR3, which likely points to a read error. The V and J genes are TRBV2 and TRBJ1-1; D possibly corresponds to TRBD1 (5 bases). The CDR3 consists of 13 residues. V lost 7 bases to trimming and J lost 1 base, with 10 bases between them. Germline assignment: CDR1 SNHLY and CDR2 FYNNEI. CDR3 sequence reads: CASMGRANTEAFL. The CDR3 DNA reads TGTGCCAGCATGGGCAGGGCGAACACTGAAGCTTTCCTT.

The rearrangement uses TRBV18 and TRBJ2-2; 9 nucleotides line up with TRBD2. CDR3 size: 16 residues. V gave up 4 bases and J gave up 5 bases; unmatched junction bases: 8. Germline lookup yields CDR1 KGHSH and CDR2 LQKENI. This CDR3 is CASSLLRTSVTGELFF. CDR3 bases: TGTGCCAGCTCACTTCTTCGGACTAGCGTGACCGGGGAGCTGTTTTTT. Based on the CDR3 plus reference TRBV18 and TRBJ2-2, the full variable domain is NAGVMQNPRHLVRRRGQEARLRCSPMKGHSHVYWYRQLPEEGLKFMVYLQKENIIDESGMPKERFSAEFPKEGPSILRIQQVVRGDSAAYFCASSLLRTSVTGELFFGEGSRLTVL.